One and the same sample provided the 30 T cell receptor beta chains below, sequenced in a study of blood T cell repertoires in COVID-19. Sequencing used immunoSEQ multiplex PCR; TCRdb keeps in-frame clones, though not all of them. The data hold some 150,000 clones, with more than 75% observed a single time. Material: peripheral blood. The receptors derive from a man between 70 and 80 years old with acute or convalescent COVID-19.

The chain joins TRBV18 to TRBJ2-7; weak D call: TRBD1 (6 bases). CDR1 is KGHSH and CDR2 is LQKENI in the germline V gene. The CDR3 has 14 amino acids. Trimming took 6 bases from V and 4 from J, leaving 16 bases between them. The CDR3 protein is CASSQQGPGYEQYF. CDR3 nucleotides: TGTGCCAGCTCGCAACAGGGCCCTGGGTACGAGCAGTACTTC.

The chain uses TRBV3-1 (or the pseudogene TRBV3-2) and TRBJ2-2, with 8 bases fitting TRBD1. CDR3 length: 17 amino acids. The trim removed 2 bases at V and 3 bases at J, leaving 8 bases unmatched. Germline lookup yields CDR1 LGHDT and CDR2 YNNKEL (reference sequence). The CDR3 nucleotides read TGTGCCAGCAGCCAACTTTCCGGGACAGGCTACACCGGGGAGCTGTTTTTT. The encoded protein is CASSQLSGTGYTGELFF.

The chain joins TRBV6-5 to TRBJ2-3; D gene uncertain. Trimming left V 5 bases short and J 4 bases short, with 13 bases between. This CDR3 is 14 amino acids long. Germline V lookup: CDR1 MNHEY, CDR2 SVGAGI. In DNA form, the CDR3 reads TGTGCCAGCAGTCGACTTCTTGGTGCAGATACGCAGTATTTT. Its protein product is CASSRLLGADTQYF.

This clone has a handful of counts. V is TRBV7-9 and J is TRBJ1-2; 9 nucleotides agree with TRBD1. CDR1 SEHNR and CDR2 FQNEAQ come from the germline V gene (reference sequence). The CDR3 extends over 15 amino acids. The V gene end was trimmed by 8 bases and the J gene end by 5 bases; junction bases not matched to a gene: 12. CDR3 residues: CASSRETGGRYGYTF. The CDR3 DNA reads TGTGCCAGCTCCAGGGAGACAGGGGGAAGGTATGGCTACACCTTC.

This clone was picked up one time. The chain employs TRBV6-5 and TRBJ2-2; 7 positions agree with TRBD1. V dropped 11 bases and J dropped 6; count of bases not matched to a gene: 9. The CDR3 is 13 residues long. Looked up from germline, CDR1 is MNHEY and CDR2 is SVGAGI. CDR3 sequence: CAGTDLVSGELFF. The CDR3 DNA reads as TGTGCCGGGACAGACCTTGTGTCCGGGGAGCTGTTTTTT.

V is TRBV28 and J is TRBJ2-7; TRBD2 aligns across 8 bases. V gave up 7 bases and J gave up 0 bases; unmatched junction bases: 8. This CDR3 region has 15 residues. CDR1 and CDR2 (germline): MDHEN, SYDVKM. CDR3 DNA sequence: TGTGCCAGCACCTTGGGGGGGACTAGCTCCTACGAGCAGTACTTC. This sequence encodes CASTLGGTSSYEQYF.

The gene calls are TRBV7-3 and TRBJ2-1; 16 bases fit TRBD2. The length of the CDR3 is 15 residues. Germline CDR1 is SGHTA and CDR2 is FQGTGA. The junction had 4 bases not matched to a gene; V was cut back by 5 bases and J by 9 bases. The CDR3 here is CASSPGLAGGPEQFF. The CDR3 DNA reads TGTGCCAGCAGCCCGGGACTAGCGGGGGGGCCTGAGCAGTTCTTC.

In this sample, this clone turned up once. The DNA for the CDR3 is TGTGCCAGCAGTGAACTAAGGGGGCGCAGGGCTAATGAAAAACTGTTTTTT. It is translated as CASSELRGRRANEKLFF. The chain recombines TRBV6-1 with TRBJ1-4; 7 bases map to TRBD1. With 2 bases clipped from V and 3 bases from J, the junction kept 9 bases outside the gene matches. This CDR3 is built from 17 residues. Germline lookup yields CDR1 MNHNS and CDR2 SASEGT.

The rearrangement links TRBV30 to TRBJ1-5; D gene ambiguous. CDR3 length: 13 residues. Deletions cut 0 bases from V and 7 bases from J, with 10 bases between. Germline V lookup: CDR1 GTSNPN, CDR2 SVGIG (reference sequence). The CDR3 region has the DNA TGTGCCTGGAGTGTACCCGGGGTACAGCCCCAGCATTTT. Protein sequence: CAWSVPGVQPQHF.

This sequence joins TRBV7-3 and TRBJ1-1; D unresolved. V lost 0 bases and J 2 bases, leaving 7 bases between the germline ends. The germline V gene has CDR1 SGHTA and CDR2 FQGTGA. The CDR3 contains 14 residues. This CDR3 is CASSLTGGNTEAFF. CDR3 in DNA: TGTGCCAGCAGCTTAACTGGAGGCAACACTGAAGCTTTCTTT.

This chain connects TRBV6-5 to TRBJ1-4; maybe TRBD1 (5 bases). V lost 4 bases, J lost 7 bases, and 19 bases lay in between. CDR3 length equals 16 residues. Germline-derived CDR1 and CDR2 are MNHEY and SVGAGI. The CDR3 DNA follows: TGTGCCAGCAGTTTGGGGCCAGTGGGTCTTGGTGAAAAACTGTTTTTT. Translating it yields CASSLGPVGLGEKLFF.

This clone has a handful of counts. This chain links TRBV5-1 with TRBJ2-7; maybe TRBD2 (5 bases). The CDR3 is 15 amino acids. Germline loops: CDR1 SGHRS, CDR2 YFSETQ. Between the trimmed V and J ends, which lost 1 base and 2 bases, there was a span of 13 bases. The chain's CDR3 is CASSLSGKRAYEQYF. DNA of the CDR3: TGCGCCAGCAGCTTGTCGGGAAAAAGGGCCTACGAGCAGTACTTC.

V and J are TRBV27 and TRBJ2-3; D call uncertain. The CDR3 covers 14 residues. The germline V gene encodes CDR1 MNHEY and CDR2 SMNVEV (reference sequence). V was cut by 2 bases and J by 2 bases, with 8 bases left in between. The CDR3 DNA is TGTGCCAGCAGTTTAGGCGGTACCACAGATACGCAGTATTTT. This codes for CASSLGGTTDTQYF.

This clone was counted once. The J gene is TRBJ2-2, the V gene TRBV7-3, with D hard to call. The germline CDR1 and CDR2 sequences are SGHTA and FQGTGA. Trimming took off 5 bases at V and 3 bases at J, with 10 bases between the two ends. The CDR3 spans 14 residues. The CDR3 is CASSPTVYTGELFF. CDR3 bases: TGTGCCAGCAGCCCAACAGTATACACCGGGGAGCTGTTTTTT.

The chain recombines TRBV28 with TRBJ2-3; 12 nucleotides line up with TRBD2. Germline-derived CDR1 and CDR2 are MDHEN and SYDVKM. V shed 6 bases and J 6 bases; nucleotides not matched to a gene: 13. CDR3 length equals 17 residues. CDR3 sequence reads: CASSPYSSGGALDTQYF. The CDR3 nucleotides read TGTGCCAGCAGCCCGTATTCTAGCGGGGGGGCCCTGGATACGCAGTATTTT.

The chain uses TRBV21-1 and TRBJ2-5; the table's D call, TRBD2, was not checked against the DNA. TRBV21-1 is a known pseudogene. The CDR3 spans 12 residues. Written as DNA, the CDR3 is TGTGCCACCACGCGGACTCAAGAGACCCAGTACTTC. Amino acids: CATTRTQETQYF.

The CDR3 sequence is CASSLYGGLRNSPLHF. CDR3 nucleotide sequence: TGTGCCAGCAGTTTATATGGGGGACTGAGAAATTCACCCCTCCACTTT. J is TRBJ1-6 and V is TRBV28; D might be TRBD1 (5 bases). V was shortened by 1 base and J by 7 bases, with 14 bases between the two germline ends. Germline V CDR1 and CDR2: MDHEN, SYDVKM. The CDR3 covers 16 residues.

The chain uses TRBV4-1 and TRBJ2-1, with a tentative D call TRBD2 (6 bases). CDR3 length equals 15 residues. Germline assignment: CDR1 MGHRA and CDR2 YSYEKL. V was clipped by 4 bases and J by 1 base, with 11 bases between them. CDR3 in DNA: TGCGCCAGCAGCCTTGCGGGGAATTCCTACAATGAGCAGTTCTTC. Translated, it gives CASSLAGNSYNEQFF.

This sequence joins TRBV30 and TRBJ2-5, with a weak D call TRBD2 (7 bases). Looked up from germline, CDR1 is GTSNPN and CDR2 is SVGIG (reference sequence). Trimming removed 7 bases at V and 5 bases at J, with 20 bases between. There are 14 residues in the CDR3. The CDR3 region has the DNA TGTGCCTTGGGGTCGGGGGGCGACGGGGAGACCCAGTACTTC. The encoded protein is CALGSGGDGETQYF.

The CDR3 DNA is TGCGCCAGCAGCCCGGCGAAGACAGGCGGTATTCCTACAACTAATGAAAAACTGTTTTTT. Amino acids: CASSPAKTGGIPTTNEKLFF. V usage is TRBV4-1 and J usage is TRBJ1-4; D is possibly TRBD1 (6 bases). Germline V gene sequence: CDR1 MGHRA, CDR2 YSYEKL. The V end was cut by 4 bases, the J end by 0 bases, with 24 bases between. This CDR3 has 20 amino acids.

V and J are TRBV6-5 and TRBJ2-2, with D perhaps matching TRBD2 (5 bases). The CDR3 totals 13 residues. Trimming removed 8 bases at V and 5 bases at J, with 12 bases between. Germline CDR1 reads MNHEY; CDR2 reads SVGAGI. The CDR3 nucleotides are TGTGCCAGCCTCGGCGGGTTGACCGGGGAGCTGTTTTTT. Its protein is CASLGGLTGELFF.

This sequence joins TRBV7-8 and TRBJ1-4, with 7 bases identical to TRBD1. Trimming cost V 3 bases and J 5 bases; bases outside gene matches: 15. Germline CDR1 and CDR2: SGHVS and FQNEAQ. CDR3 length equals 18 residues. CDR3 amino acids: CASSLPYRGPPSNEKLFF. The DNA for the CDR3 is TGTGCCAGCAGCTTGCCCTACAGGGGCCCTCCTTCCAATGAAAAACTGTTTTTT.

The CDR3 loop reads CASRLPGGANTGELFF. CDR3 coding DNA: TGTGCCAGCAGACTCCCGGGGGGGGCAAACACCGGGGAGCTGTTTTTT. The chain combines TRBV27 with TRBJ2-2; 8 bases are shared with TRBD2. Trimming took 6 bases from V and 2 from J; bases not matched to a gene: 8. The CDR3 length is 16 residues. Germline V gene data show CDR1 as MNHEY and CDR2 as SMNVEV (reference sequence).

This chain uses TRBV3-1 (or the pseudogene TRBV3-2) with TRBJ2-2; a possible D gene is TRBD2 (5 bases). Germline assignment: CDR1 LGHDT and CDR2 YNNKEL (reference sequence). Trimming pared 4 bases from V and 6 bases from J, leaving 12 bases between. The CDR3 sequence is 14 residues long. CDR3 sequence reads: CASSRLERAGELFF. The CDR3 coding sequence is TGTGCCAGCAGCCGACTCGAGAGGGCCGGGGAGCTGTTTTTT.

J is TRBJ2-3 and V is TRBV5-5, with a possible D match to TRBD2 (7 bases). Germline lookup yields CDR1 SGHKS and CDR2 YYEKEE (reference sequence). Trimming pared 5 bases from V and 0 bases from J, leaving 16 bases between. The CDR3 spans 16 residues. CDR3 protein: CASRSKAGASTDTQYF. DNA of the CDR3: TGTGCCAGCAGAAGTAAGGCGGGGGCTAGCACAGATACGCAGTATTTT.

The chain employs TRBV24-1 and TRBJ2-2; D is unclear. Per the germline V gene, CDR1 is KGHDR and CDR2 is SFDVKD. Trimming removed 4 bases from V and 1 base from J, with 15 bases in between. This CDR3 has 17 residues. In nucleotides, the CDR3 is TGTGCCACCAGTGACCCCTCTGGCAGCGTGAACACCGGGGAGCTGTTTTTT. Its translation: CATSDPSGSVNTGELFF.

The chain links TRBV24-1 to TRBJ1-3; 9 nucleotides line up with TRBD1. The CDR3 runs 15 residues. In germline, CDR1 is KGHDR, CDR2 SFDVKD. After removal of 2 bases from V and 7 bases from J, the junction contained 5 bases not matched to a gene. CDR3 DNA sequence: TGTGCCACCAGTGATTCTCGACAGGGGGGTAACACCATATATTTT. Encoded protein: CATSDSRQGGNTIYF.

This clone is medium-sized by share. This rearrangement joins TRBV6-5 to TRBJ1-5; D unclear. CDR3 length equals 15 residues. Trimming took 0 bases from V and 7 from J, leaving 13 bases between them. Germline CDR1 is MNHEY and CDR2 is SVGAGI. The DNA of the CDR3 is TGTGCCAGCAGTTACTCGTTCACGGGGTCCCAGCCCCAGCATTTT. Translated: CASSYSFTGSQPQHF.

Here the CDR3 reads CASSIDRGRISGNTIYF. In DNA, the CDR3 is TGTGCCAGCAGCATAGACAGGGGGCGGATATCTGGAAACACCATATATTTT. The V call is TRBV5-6, the J call TRBJ1-3; 10 bases agree with TRBD1. The V and J ends lost 4 bases and 1 base, in that order; junction bases with no gene match: 8. The CDR3 sequence is 17 residues long. The germline gives CDR1 SGHDT, CDR2 YYEEEE.

In nucleotides, the CDR3 is TGTGCCAGCAGCTCCCGGGGTAGCGGGAGTTACGAGCAGTACTTC. This codes for CASSSRGSGSYEQYF. The chain carries TRBV13 and TRBJ2-7; 9 bases agree with TRBD2. Per the germline V gene, CDR1 is PRHDT and CDR2 is FYEKMQ (reference sequence). The CDR3 is 15 residues long. The J segment lost 4 bases and the V segment lost 4 bases, leaving 8 bases of the junction unmatched.